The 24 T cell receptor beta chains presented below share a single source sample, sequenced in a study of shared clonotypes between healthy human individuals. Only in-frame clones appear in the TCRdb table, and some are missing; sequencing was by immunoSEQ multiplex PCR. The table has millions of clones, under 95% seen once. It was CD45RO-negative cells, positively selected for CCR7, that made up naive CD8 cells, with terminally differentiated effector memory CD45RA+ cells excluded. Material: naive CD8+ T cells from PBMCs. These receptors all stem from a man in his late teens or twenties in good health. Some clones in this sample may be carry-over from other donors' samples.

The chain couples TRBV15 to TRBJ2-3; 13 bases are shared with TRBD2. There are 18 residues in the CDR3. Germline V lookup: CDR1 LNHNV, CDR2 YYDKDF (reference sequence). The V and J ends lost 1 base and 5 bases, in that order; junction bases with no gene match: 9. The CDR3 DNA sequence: TGTGCCACCAGCAGAGTCCCCATCCGACTAGCGGGAGGAGATACGCAGTATTTT. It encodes CATSRVPIRLAGGDTQYF.

The CDR3 loop reads CSVEEGGPNAYNEQFF. The CDR3 bases are TGCAGCGTTGAAGAAGGGGGCCCAAATGCATACAATGAGCAGTTCTTC. The chain employs TRBV29-1 and TRBJ2-1; 7 nucleotides align to TRBD1. The V gene end was trimmed by 0 bases and the J gene end by 4 bases; junction bases not matched to a gene: 9. CDR1 SQVTM and CDR2 ANQGSEA come from the germline V gene. The CDR3 runs to 16 residues.

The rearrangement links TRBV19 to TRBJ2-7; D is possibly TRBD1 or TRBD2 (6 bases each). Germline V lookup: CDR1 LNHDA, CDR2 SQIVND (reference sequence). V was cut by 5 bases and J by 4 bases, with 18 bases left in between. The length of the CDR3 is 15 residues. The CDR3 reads CASSATRGTFYEQYF. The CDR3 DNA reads TGTGCCAGTAGTGCAACCCGGGGGACATTTTACGAGCAGTACTTC.

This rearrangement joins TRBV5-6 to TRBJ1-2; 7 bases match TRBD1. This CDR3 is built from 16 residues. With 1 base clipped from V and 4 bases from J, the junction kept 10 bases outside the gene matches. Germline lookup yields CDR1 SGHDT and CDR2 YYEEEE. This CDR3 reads CASSLPTGRSFYGYTF. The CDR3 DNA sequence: TGTGCCAGCAGCTTGCCGACAGGGCGATCTTTCTATGGCTACACCTTC.

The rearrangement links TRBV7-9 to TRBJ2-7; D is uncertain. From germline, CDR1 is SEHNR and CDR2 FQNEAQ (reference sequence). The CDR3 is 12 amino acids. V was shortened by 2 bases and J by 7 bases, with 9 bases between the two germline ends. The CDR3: CASSLWEKEQYF. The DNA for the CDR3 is TGTGCCAGCAGCTTATGGGAAAAGGAGCAGTACTTC.

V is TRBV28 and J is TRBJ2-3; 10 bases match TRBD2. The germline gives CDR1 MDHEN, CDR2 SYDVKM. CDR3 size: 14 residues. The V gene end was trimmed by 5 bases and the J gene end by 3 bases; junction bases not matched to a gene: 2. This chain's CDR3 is CASSGLAETDTQYF. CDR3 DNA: TGTGCCAGCAGTGGACTAGCGGAGACAGATACGCAGTATTTT.

CDR3 protein: CASSAPSGGSYEQYF. As DNA, the CDR3 is TGTGCCAGCAGCGCACCTAGCGGGGGCTCCTACGAGCAGTACTTC. The chain links TRBV7-8 to TRBJ2-7; 10 nucleotides match TRBD2. J lost 0 bases, V lost 5 bases, and 4 bases had no gene match. The germline V gene has CDR1 SGHVS and CDR2 FQNEAQ. CDR3 length: 15 amino acids.

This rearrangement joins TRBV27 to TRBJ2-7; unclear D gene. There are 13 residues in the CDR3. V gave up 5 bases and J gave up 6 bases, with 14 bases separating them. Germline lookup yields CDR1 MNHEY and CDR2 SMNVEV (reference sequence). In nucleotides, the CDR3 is TGTGCCAGCAGTCCTCTCCATTTGGGCGAGCAGTACTTC. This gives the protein CASSPLHLGEQYF.

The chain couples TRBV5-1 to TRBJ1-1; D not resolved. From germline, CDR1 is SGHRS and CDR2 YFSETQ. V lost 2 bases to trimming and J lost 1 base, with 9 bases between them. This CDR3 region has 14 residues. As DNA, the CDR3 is TGCGCCAGCAGCTTTCGGGCTCAGAACACTGAAGCTTTCTTT. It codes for CASSFRAQNTEAFF. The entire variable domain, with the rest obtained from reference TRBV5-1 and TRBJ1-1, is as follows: KAGVTQTPRYLIKTRGQQVTLSCSPISGHRSVSWYQQTPGQGLQFLFEYFSETQRNKGNFPGRFSGRQFSNSRSEMNVSTLELGDSALYLCASSFRAQNTEAFFGQGTRLTVV.

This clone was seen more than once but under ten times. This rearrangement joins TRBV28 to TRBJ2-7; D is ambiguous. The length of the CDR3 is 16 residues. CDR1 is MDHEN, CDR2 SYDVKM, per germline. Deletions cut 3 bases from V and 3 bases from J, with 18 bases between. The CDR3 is CASSLTWVNQNYEQYF. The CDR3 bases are TGTGCCAGCAGTTTGACTTGGGTCAATCAGAACTACGAGCAGTACTTC.

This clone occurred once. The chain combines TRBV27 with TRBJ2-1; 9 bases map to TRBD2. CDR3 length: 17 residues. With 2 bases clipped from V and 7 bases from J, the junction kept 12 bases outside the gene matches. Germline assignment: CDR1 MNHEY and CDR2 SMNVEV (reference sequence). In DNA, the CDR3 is TGTGCCAGCAGTTTACTCCGGGCTAGCGGGACGGGAAATGAGCAGTTCTTC. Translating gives CASSLLRASGTGNEQFF.

CDR3 in DNA: TGTGCCAGCAGTTTATCGAAAAGTACAGGGGCCCACTACGAGCAGTACTTC. Translating gives CASSLSKSTGAHYEQYF. The chain combines TRBV27 with TRBJ2-7, with 7 bases lining up with TRBD1. CDR3 length equals 17 residues. Germline trimming cut 0 bases from V and 3 bases from J; bases unmatched to any gene: 11. CDR1 MNHEY and CDR2 SMNVEV come from the germline V gene (reference sequence).

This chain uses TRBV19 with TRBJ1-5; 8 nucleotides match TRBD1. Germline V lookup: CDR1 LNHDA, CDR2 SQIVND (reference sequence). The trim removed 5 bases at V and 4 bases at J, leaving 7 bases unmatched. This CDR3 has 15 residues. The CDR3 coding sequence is TGTGCCAGTAGTGTGACAGGGGATGGGAATCAGCCCCAGCATTTT. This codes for CASSVTGDGNQPQHF.

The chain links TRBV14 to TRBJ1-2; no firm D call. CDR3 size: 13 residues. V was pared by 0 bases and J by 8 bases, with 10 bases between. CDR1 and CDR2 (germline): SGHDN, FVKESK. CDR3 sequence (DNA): TGTGCCAGCAGCCAAGATACCCGATCCGGCTACACCTTC. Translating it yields CASSQDTRSGYTF.

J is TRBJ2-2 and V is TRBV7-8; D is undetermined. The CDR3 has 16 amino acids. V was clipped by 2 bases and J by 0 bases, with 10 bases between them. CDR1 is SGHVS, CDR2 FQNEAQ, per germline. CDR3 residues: CASSLPDHANTGELFF. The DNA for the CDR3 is TGTGCCAGCAGCTTACCTGATCACGCGAACACCGGGGAGCTGTTTTTT.

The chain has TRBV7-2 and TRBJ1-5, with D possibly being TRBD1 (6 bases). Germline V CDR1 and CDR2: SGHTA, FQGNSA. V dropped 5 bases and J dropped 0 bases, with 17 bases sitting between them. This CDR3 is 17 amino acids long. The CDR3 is CASSETTGLYSNQPQHF. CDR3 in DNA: TGTGCCAGCAGCGAAACGACAGGACTTTATAGCAATCAGCCCCAGCATTTT.

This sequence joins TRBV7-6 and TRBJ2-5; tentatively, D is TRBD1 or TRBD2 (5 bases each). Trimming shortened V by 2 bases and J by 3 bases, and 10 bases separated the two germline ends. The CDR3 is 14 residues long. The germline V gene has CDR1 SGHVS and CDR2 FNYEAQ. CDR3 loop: CASSLLQGEETQYF. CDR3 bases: TGTGCCAGCAGCTTACTGCAGGGAGAAGAGACCCAGTACTTC. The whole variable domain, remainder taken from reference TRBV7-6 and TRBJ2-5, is GAGVSQSPRYKVTKRGQDVALRCDPISGHVSLYWYRQALGQGPEFLTYFNYEAQQDKSGLPNDRFSAERPEGSISTLTIQRTEQRDSAMYRCASSLLQGEETQYFGPGTRLLVL.

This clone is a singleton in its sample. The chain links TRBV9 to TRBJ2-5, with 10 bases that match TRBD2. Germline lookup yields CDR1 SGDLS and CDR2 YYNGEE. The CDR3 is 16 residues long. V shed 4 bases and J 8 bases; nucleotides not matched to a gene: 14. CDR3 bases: TGTGCCAGCAGCTCAGACAGCGGGAGGGATAAGAGAACCCAGTACTTC. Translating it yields CASSSDSGRDKRTQYF.

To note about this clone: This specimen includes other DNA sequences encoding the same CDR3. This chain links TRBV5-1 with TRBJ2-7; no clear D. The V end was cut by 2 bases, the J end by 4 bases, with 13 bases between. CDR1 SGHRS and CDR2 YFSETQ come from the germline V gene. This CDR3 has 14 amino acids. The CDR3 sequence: CASSFTGPPYEQYF. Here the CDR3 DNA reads TGCGCCAGCAGCTTCACCGGACCCCCATACGAGCAGTACTTC.

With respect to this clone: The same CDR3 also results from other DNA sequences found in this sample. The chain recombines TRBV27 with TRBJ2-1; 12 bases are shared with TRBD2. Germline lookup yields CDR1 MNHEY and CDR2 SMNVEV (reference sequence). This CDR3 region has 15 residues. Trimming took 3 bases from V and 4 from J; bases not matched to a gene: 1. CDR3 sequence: CASSFGLAGYNEQFF. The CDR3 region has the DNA TGTGCCAGCAGTTTCGGACTAGCGGGATACAATGAGCAGTTCTTC.

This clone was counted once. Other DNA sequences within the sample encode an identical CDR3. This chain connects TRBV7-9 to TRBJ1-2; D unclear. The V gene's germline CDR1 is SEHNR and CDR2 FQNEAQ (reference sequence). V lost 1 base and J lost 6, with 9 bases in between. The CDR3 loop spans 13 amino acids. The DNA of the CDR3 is TGTGCCAGCAGCTTAGGGGCCGGGGATGGCTACACCTTC. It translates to CASSLGAGDGYTF. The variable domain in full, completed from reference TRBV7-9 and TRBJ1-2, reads DTGVSQNPRHKITKRGQNVTFRCDPISEHNRLYWYRQTLGQGPEFLTYFQNEAQLEKSRLLSDRFSAERPKGSFSTLEIQRTEQGDSAMYLCASSLGAGDGYTFGSGTRLTVV.

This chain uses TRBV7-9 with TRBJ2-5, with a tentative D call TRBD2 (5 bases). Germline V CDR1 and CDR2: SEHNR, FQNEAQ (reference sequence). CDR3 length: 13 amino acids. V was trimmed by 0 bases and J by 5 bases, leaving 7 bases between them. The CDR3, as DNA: TGTGCCAGCAGCTTAGCCCGGGATGAGACCCAGTACTTC. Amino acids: CASSLARDETQYF.

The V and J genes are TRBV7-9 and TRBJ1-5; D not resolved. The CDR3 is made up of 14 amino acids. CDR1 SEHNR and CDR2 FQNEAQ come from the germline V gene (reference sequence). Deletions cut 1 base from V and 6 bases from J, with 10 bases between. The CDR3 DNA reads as TGTGCCAGCAGCTTAGAGGGTGACCTTCAGCCCCAGCATTTT. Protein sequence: CASSLEGDLQPQHF.

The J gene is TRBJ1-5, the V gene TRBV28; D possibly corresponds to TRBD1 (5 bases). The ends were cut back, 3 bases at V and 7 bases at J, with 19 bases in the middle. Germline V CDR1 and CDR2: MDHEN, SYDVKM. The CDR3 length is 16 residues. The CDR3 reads CASSFVGRARGQPQHF. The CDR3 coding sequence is TGTGCCAGCAGTTTTGTAGGCAGGGCGCGCGGCCAGCCCCAGCATTTT.